The present TCR beta chain was sequenced within a study of T cell responses to AZD1222 COVID-19 vaccine. To note about this clone: Its target is not known.

The protocol was immunoSEQ multiplex PCR, while the TCRdb copy is restricted to in-frame clones and leaves out a portion. The data hold about 150,000 clones, with roughly nine tenths observed a single time. General study findings and limits: There were mostly white British donors and more females than males, and clonal diversity was possibly underestimated.

Sequencing used peripheral blood, obtained 28 days after the second AZD1222 dose. This clonotype was sampled from an adult who received the AZD1222 COVID-19 vaccine.

CDR3 amino acids: CASSLIVTGRDEQFF. Here the CDR3 DNA reads TGTGCCAGCAGCTTGATCGTTACGGGGAGGGATGAGCAGTTCTTC. The chain joins TRBV5-4 to TRBJ2-1; TRBD2 aligns across 7 bases. V shed 1 base, J shed 8 bases, and the junction held 9 bases outside the gene matches. The CDR3 is 15 amino acids. The V gene's germline CDR1 is SGHNT and CDR2 YYREEE (reference sequence).